This T cell receptor (beta chain) was found in a study of T cell repertoires in cytomegalovirus infection. Study-wide context: Public signatures in TCR beta pointed to CMV infection and matching HLA type.

TCRdb re-called the reads with MiXCR, one entry per CDR3 protein. The sample consists of fewer than 550,000 distinct CDR3 sequences, about 17% of them appearing once. Study-level results: People with CMV and the relevant HLA were identified by cumulative public TCR beta family frequency.

J lost 1 base, V lost 5 bases, and 8 bases had no gene match. The CDR3 spans 16 residues. Germline CDR1 LNHNV, CDR2 YYDKDF (reference sequence). This clonotype was counted many times. Its antigen is currently unknown. The material sequenced was CD8+ T cells from PBMCs. This chain links TRBV15 with TRBJ2-5; 9 positions agree with TRBD1. The origin of this receptor is a human donor in good health (CMV status not recorded). Some clones in this sample may be carry-over from other donors' samples. CDR3 DNA: TGTGCCACCAGCGGGTGGGGGGACAGGGCCCAAGAGACCCAGTACTTC. It is translated as CATSGWGDRAQETQYF.